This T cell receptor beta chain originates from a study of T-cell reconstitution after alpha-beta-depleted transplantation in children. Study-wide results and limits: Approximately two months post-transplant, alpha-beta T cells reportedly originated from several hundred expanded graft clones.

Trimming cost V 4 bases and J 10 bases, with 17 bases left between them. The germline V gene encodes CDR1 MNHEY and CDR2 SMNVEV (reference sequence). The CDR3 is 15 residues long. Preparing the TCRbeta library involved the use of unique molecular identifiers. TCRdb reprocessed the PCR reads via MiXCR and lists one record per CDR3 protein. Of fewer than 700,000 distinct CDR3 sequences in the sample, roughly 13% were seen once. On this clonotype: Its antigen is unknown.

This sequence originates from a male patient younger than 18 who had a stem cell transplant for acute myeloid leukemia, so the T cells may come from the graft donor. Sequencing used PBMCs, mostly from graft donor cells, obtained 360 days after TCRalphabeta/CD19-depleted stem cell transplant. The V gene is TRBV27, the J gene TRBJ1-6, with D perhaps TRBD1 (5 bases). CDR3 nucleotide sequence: TGTGCCAGCAGTTCATCCGGGACCTGGGGCTCACCCCTCCACTTT. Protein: CASSSSGTWGSPLHF.